These 11 T cell receptor beta chains share one sample of origin, sequenced in a study of control samples from healthy donors and cancer patients. Here immunoSEQ multiplex PCR was the method, and the copy in TCRdb shows in-frame clones only, minus some. Among roughly 180,000 clones listed, more than 90% were seen once. The sample consisted of blood. Receptors originate from a woman aged 40 to 50 in good health.

The chain employs TRBV11-2 and TRBJ2-7, with 9 bases lining up with TRBD1. Germline-derived CDR1 and CDR2 are SGHAT and FQNNGV. Trimming cost V 5 bases and J 0 bases; bases outside gene matches: 5. The CDR3 is 15 residues long. The DNA of the CDR3 is TGTGCCAGCAGCCGTCTGACAGGGGGCTCCTACGAGCAGTACTTC. It is translated as CASSRLTGGSYEQYF.

The DNA for the CDR3 is TGTGCCAGCAAGAGCGGGGGTATCAACACTGAAGCTTTCTTT. This translates into CASKSGGINTEAFF. The chain recombines TRBV7-8 with TRBJ1-1; TRBD1 is a possible D gene (5 bases). The CDR3 runs to 14 residues. V was clipped by 7 bases and J by 2 bases, with 14 bases between them. Germline loops: CDR1 SGHVS, CDR2 FQNEAQ.

This clone came up once. The chain has TRBV5-1 and TRBJ2-1, with unresolved D. Trimming removed 2 bases from V and 2 bases from J, with 2 bases in between. Germline V lookup: CDR1 SGHRS, CDR2 YFSETQ. This CDR3 is 12 amino acids long. CDR3 DNA: TGCGCCAGCAGCTTTGCCTACAATGAGCAGTTCTTC. This sequence encodes CASSFAYNEQFF.

This chain connects TRBV6-5 to TRBJ2-5, with 9 bases matching TRBD2. Trimming took 11 bases from V and 7 from J; bases not matched to a gene: 11. CDR1 is MNHEY and CDR2 is SVGAGI in the germline V gene. There are 13 residues in the CDR3. Here the CDR3 reads CAGDSGGFTTQYF. The DNA of the CDR3 is TGTGCCGGGGATAGCGGGGGATTCACGACCCAGTACTTC.

This chain links TRBV5-6 with TRBJ2-7; D unclear. The CDR3 totals 14 residues. V was trimmed by 1 base and J by 3 bases, leaving 11 bases between them. The germline V gene encodes CDR1 SGHDT and CDR2 YYEEEE. The CDR3: CASSLRNSYYEQYF. The DNA of the CDR3 is TGTGCCAGCAGCTTGAGGAACTCCTACTACGAGCAGTACTTC.

The chain couples TRBV9 to TRBJ2-5, with a tentative D call TRBD1 (5 bases). Germline assignment: CDR1 SGDLS and CDR2 YYNGEE. The ends were cut back, 0 bases at V and 5 bases at J, with 11 bases in the middle. There are 14 residues in the CDR3. The CDR3 region is CASSVGAGLETQYF. The CDR3 DNA follows: TGTGCCAGCAGCGTAGGGGCAGGGCTGGAGACCCAGTACTTC. Full variable domain (remainder filled in from reference TRBV9 and TRBJ2-5): DSGVTQTPKHLITATGQRVTLRCSPRSGDLSVYWYQQSLDQGLQFLIQYYNGEERAKGNILERFSAQQFPDLHSELNLSSLELGDSALYFCASSVGAGLETQYFGPGTRLLVL.

This clone appeared a single time. The chain couples TRBV5-1 to TRBJ1-1; TRBD1 agrees at 11 bases. There are 16 residues in the CDR3. V shed 0 bases, J shed 5 bases, and the junction held 6 bases outside the gene matches. From germline, CDR1 is SGHRS and CDR2 YFSETQ. CDR3 nucleotide sequence: TGCGCCAGCAGCTTGGGGACAGGGGGCGTGTTGACTGAAGCTTTCTTT. This translates into CASSLGTGGVLTEAFF.

This chain joins TRBV4-1 and TRBJ1-6; possibly TRBD1 for D (5 bases). Germline V gene lookup returns CDR1 MGHRA and CDR2 YSYEKL. This CDR3 is 19 amino acids long. Deletions cut 0 bases from V and 0 bases from J, with 15 bases between. The chain's CDR3 is CASSQDSGAASSYNSPLHF. DNA for the CDR3: TGCGCCAGCAGCCAAGATAGTGGGGCAGCGAGCTCCTATAATTCACCCCTCCACTTT.

A single count supports this clone. The chain combines TRBV6-1 with TRBJ2-7; D is undetermined. This CDR3 has 19 amino acids. Trimming cost V 1 base and J 2 bases, with 24 bases left between them. Germline lookup yields CDR1 MNHNS and CDR2 SASEGT. CDR3 coding DNA: TGTGCCAGCAGTGAAGGACGTATAGGCCAGGACCTCAGTACCTACGAGCAGTACTTC. Translation: CASSEGRIGQDLSTYEQYF.

The V and J genes are TRBV6-5 and TRBJ1-2; no clear D gene. Trimming shortened V by 5 bases and J by 4 bases, and 11 bases separated the two germline ends. The CDR3 length is 13 residues. Germline V gene sequence: CDR1 MNHEY, CDR2 SVGAGI. The CDR3 coding sequence is TGTGCCAGCAGTACCCCCGGGGTCTATGGCTACACCTTC. This translates into CASSTPGVYGYTF.

CDR3 residues: CASTHRAQGTEAFF. CDR3 in DNA: TGTGCCAGTACCCACAGGGCCCAAGGCACTGAAGCTTTCTTT. This rearrangement joins TRBV19 to TRBJ1-1; perhaps TRBD1 as D (6 bases). Germline V gene sequence: CDR1 LNHDA, CDR2 SQIVND (reference sequence). The germline V and J ends were trimmed by 7 bases and 4 bases, with 16 bases remaining between them. This CDR3 has 14 amino acids.